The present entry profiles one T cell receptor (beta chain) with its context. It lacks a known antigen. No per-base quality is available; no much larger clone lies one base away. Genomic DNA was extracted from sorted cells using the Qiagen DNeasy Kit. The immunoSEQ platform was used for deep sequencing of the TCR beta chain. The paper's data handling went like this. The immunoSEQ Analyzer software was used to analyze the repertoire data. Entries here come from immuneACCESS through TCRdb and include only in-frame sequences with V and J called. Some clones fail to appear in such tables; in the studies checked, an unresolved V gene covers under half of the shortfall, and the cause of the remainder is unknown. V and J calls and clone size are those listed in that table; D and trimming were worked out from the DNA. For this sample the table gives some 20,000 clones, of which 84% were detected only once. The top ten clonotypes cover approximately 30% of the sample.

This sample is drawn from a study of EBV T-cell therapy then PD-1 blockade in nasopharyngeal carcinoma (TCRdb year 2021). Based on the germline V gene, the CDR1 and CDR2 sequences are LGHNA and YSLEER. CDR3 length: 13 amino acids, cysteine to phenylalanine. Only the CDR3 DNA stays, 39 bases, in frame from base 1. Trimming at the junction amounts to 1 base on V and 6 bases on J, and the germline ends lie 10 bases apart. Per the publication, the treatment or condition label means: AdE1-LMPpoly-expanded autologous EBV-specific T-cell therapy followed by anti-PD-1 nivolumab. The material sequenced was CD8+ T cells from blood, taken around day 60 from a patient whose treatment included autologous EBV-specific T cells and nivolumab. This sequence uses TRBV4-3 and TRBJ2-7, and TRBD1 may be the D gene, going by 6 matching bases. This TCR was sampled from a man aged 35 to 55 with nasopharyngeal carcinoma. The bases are TGCGCCAGCAGCCAAGCCACAGGGACCGAGCAGTACTTC. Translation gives CASSQATGTEQYF.